Given below is one T cell receptor beta chain in context. Its antigen is currently unknown. One entry per CDR3 protein results from TCRdb running MiXCR on the 5' RACE reads. The data contain over 85,000 distinct CDR3 sequences, 10% to 15% of them singletons. This entry belongs to a study of early T cells in non-severe SARS-CoV-2 infection. Study-wide results and limits: Anti-spike CD8 responses were favored in VDJdb matching, and private and CD4 specificities were missed.

This CDR3 region has 14 residues. V gave up 5 bases and J gave up 7 bases; unmatched junction bases: 6. The germline gives CDR1 MDHEN, CDR2 SYDVKM. The sequence was collected from an adult who was a healthcare worker with PCR-confirmed SARS-CoV-2 infection or an uninfected control (not recorded which). J is TRBJ1-5 and V is TRBV28, with TRBD1 matching 9 bases. This specimen was whole blood, taken at baseline. The CDR3 DNA reads TGTGCCAGCAGTCCTCCGGGACAGGGACAGCCCCAGCATTTT. It codes for CASSPPGQGQPQHF.